The T cell receptor beta chain described here comes from a study of beta chain features in type 1 diabetes. Study results and limitations: Shortening that was moderate but significant affected the TCRB CDR3s of Type 1 diabetes patients in all four CD4+ subsets.

This CDR3 comprises 14 residues. J was trimmed by 5 bases and V by 2 bases; bases with no gene match: 5. In germline, CDR1 is MNHEY, CDR2 SVGAGI. This clone has a handful of counts. Its antigen remains unknown. Investigators reverse transcribed all isolated RNA, so they sequenced expressed TCRB transcripts. Libraries were prepared by immunoSEQ multiplex PCR; TCRdb keeps only in-frame clonotypes and omits some of them. The sample has 600,000 or so clones, roughly an eighth seen once. The rearrangement uses TRBV6-5 and TRBJ2-5; 7 bases are shared with TRBD2. The clonotype was recovered from a man between 18 and 35 years old with type 1 diabetes. The sample was naive CD4+ T cells from blood. Here the CDR3 DNA reads TGTGCCAGCAGTTACGGCGGGAGTCGGGAGACCCAGTACTTC. It encodes CASSYGGSRETQYF.